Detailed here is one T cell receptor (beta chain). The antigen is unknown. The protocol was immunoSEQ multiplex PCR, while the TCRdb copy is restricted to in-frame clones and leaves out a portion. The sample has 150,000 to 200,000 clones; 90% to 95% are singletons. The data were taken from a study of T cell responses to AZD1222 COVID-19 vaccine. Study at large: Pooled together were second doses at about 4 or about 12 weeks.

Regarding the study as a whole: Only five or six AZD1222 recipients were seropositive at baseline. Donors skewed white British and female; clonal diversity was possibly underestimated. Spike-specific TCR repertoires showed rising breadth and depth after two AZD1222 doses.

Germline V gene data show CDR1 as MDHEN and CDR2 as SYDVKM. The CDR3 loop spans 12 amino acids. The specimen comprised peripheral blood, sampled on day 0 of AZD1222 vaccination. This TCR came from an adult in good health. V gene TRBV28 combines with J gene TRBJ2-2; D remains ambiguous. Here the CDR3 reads CGVASVTGELFF. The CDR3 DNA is TGTGGGGTCGCAAGCGTCACCGGGGAGCTGTTTTTT.